This T cell receptor beta chain was observed in a study of T-cell reconstitution after alpha-beta-depleted transplantation in children. General study points: Some patients' high day-60 TCRbeta diversity was attributed to recipient cells surviving conditioning. Reportedly, roughly two months post-transplant, alpha-beta T cells arose from several hundred expanded graft clones. Newly generated T cells supplied most T-cell counts and diversity one year post-transplant.

The sample holds many counts of this clonotype. Its antigen is not identified. CDR1 SGHTA and CDR2 FQGTGA come from the germline V gene. CDR3 length: 14 residues. Trimming removed 5 bases at V and 0 bases at J, with 9 bases between. TCRbeta library preparation incorporated unique molecular identifiers. TCRdb reanalysed the PCR reads using MiXCR and keeps one entry per CDR3 protein. In the table there are 200,000 or so distinct CDR3 sequences, 5.5% to 7% of which are singletons. Sequenced material: PBMCs, taken before TCRalphabeta/CD19-depleted stem cell transplant. V usage is TRBV7-3 and J usage is TRBJ2-3; D is unresolved. The receptor was derived from a girl under three years old with combined immunodeficiency, due to receive a stem cell transplant. The CDR3, as DNA: TGTGCCAGCAGCCTATTACATAGCACAGATACGCAGTATTTT. This encodes CASSLLHSTDTQYF.